A selection of T cell receptor beta chains follows, all from one sample in a study of T cell responses to AZD1222 COVID-19 vaccine. The data were produced by immunoSEQ multiplex PCR, yet TCRdb's version contains in-frame clones alone and is incomplete. Seen here are around 150,000 clones, 90% to 95% observed once, and the top ten hold 1.3%. Sequenced material: peripheral blood, taken 28 days after the second AZD1222 dose. The receptor source for this set is an adult who received the AZD1222 COVID-19 vaccine. Each CDR3 is given with its conserved first and last residue. D genes are given only for firm matches. Size is stated for part of the rows, as once, few or many counts, or as a class when the clone is expanded.

j_call	clone_size	v_call	d_call	cdr3_nt	cdr3_aa
TRBJ2-2	NA	TRBV4-3	NA	TGCGCCAGCAGCCAAGATCACTCGAACACCGGGGAGCTGTTTTTT	CASSQDHSNTGELFF
TRBJ1-3	NA	TRBV7-9	NA	TGTGCCAGCAGAAGGGAGAATGGAAACACCATATATTTT	CASRRENGNTIYF
TRBJ1-5	NA	TRBV6-2/TRBV6-3	NA	TGTGCCAGCAGCCCCGGAGGGGGGAACAATCAGCCCCAGCATTTT	CASSPGGGNNQPQHF
TRBJ1-1	NA	TRBV27	NA	TGTGCCAGCTCCATGGGGTCGGAGGCTTTCTTT	CASSMGSEAFF
TRBJ1-2	NA	TRBV10-1	NA	TGCGCCAGCAGTGGGGAGGTTACCCACTATGGCTACACCTTC	CASSGEVTHYGYTF
TRBJ1-1	NA	TRBV5-1	NA	TGCGCCAGCAGCCTTACAGTTATGAACACTGAAGCTTTCTTT	CASSLTVMNTEAFF
TRBJ1-1	NA	TRBV29-1	NA	TGCAGCGTTGAAGGTGGGTACACTGAAGCTTTCTTT	CSVEGGYTEAFF
TRBJ1-5	few	TRBV29-1	NA	TGCAGCGTTGAAGTGAGTGTGAGCCGCCGGGGTGGGCCCCAGCATTTT	CSVEVSVSRRGGPQHF
TRBJ1-3	NA	TRBV10-3	NA	TGTGCCATCGGGACATCCGGAAACACCATATATTTT	CAIGTSGNTIYF
TRBJ2-1	once	TRBV28	TRBD2	TGTGCCAGCAGTTCCGGACTAGCGATTGCTAATGAGCAGTTCTTC	CASSSGLAIANEQFF